This T cell receptor beta chain came from a study of cytomegalovirus exposure and HLA in healthy donors. Overall study results and limits: It was reported that the classifier diagnosed cytomegalovirus status with high specificity and sensitivity in both the original and validation cohorts. Presence/absence analyses supposed approximately even sequencing depth among donors.

The CDR3 contains 14 residues. Germline CDR1 SGHVS, CDR2 FQNEAQ. Trimming shortened V by 7 bases and J by 5 bases, and 15 bases separated the two germline ends. Primers included in the PCR were 60 Vbeta and 13 Jbeta primers. Assay: immunoSEQ multiplex PCR; the TCRdb copy retains only in-frame clones and omits some. This sample has roughly 110,000 clones, with more than 65% found just once. The sample holds one count of this clone. Its target is not known. V usage is TRBV7-8 and J usage is TRBJ2-1; the D gene is possibly TRBD1 (6 bases). This sequence originates from a male donor in good health and CMV-seronegative. Sequencing used PBMCs. CDR3 residues: CASKKGGGNNEQFF. CDR3 coding DNA: TGTGCCAGCAAAAAAGGGGGTGGTAACAATGAGCAGTTCTTC.